These 13 T cell receptor beta chains were sequenced from one sample in a study of blood T cell repertoires in COVID-19. Here immunoSEQ multiplex PCR was the method, and the copy in TCRdb shows in-frame clones only, minus some. The sample holds around 230,000 clones, over 75% seen once. The sequenced material came from peripheral blood. These receptors were collected from an elderly woman with acute or convalescent COVID-19.

The J gene is TRBJ2-1, the V gene TRBV5-4, with D possibly being TRBD2 (5 bases). This CDR3 comprises 15 residues. With 3 bases removed from V and 8 bases from J, the gap between germline ends came to 18 bases. Germline CDR1 and CDR2: SGHNT and YYREEE (reference sequence). The CDR3 nucleotides are TGTGCCAGCAGCTCCCGGGAACTTAACACGTATGAGCAGTTCTTC. It specifies CASSSRELNTYEQFF.

The V gene is TRBV6-5, the J gene TRBJ2-1, with 9 bases aligning to TRBD1. V shed 6 bases and J 3 bases; nucleotides not matched to a gene: 6. Germline CDR1 reads MNHEY; CDR2 reads SVGAGI. The CDR3 is made up of 15 amino acids. The CDR3 DNA follows: TGTGCCAGCAGGATGGACAGGGGAAGCTACAATGAGCAGTTCTTC. Translating it yields CASRMDRGSYNEQFF.

The genes are TRBV15 and TRBJ2-5; the match to TRBD2 covers 14 bases. This CDR3 region has 17 residues. Germline loops: CDR1 LNHNV, CDR2 YYDKDF (reference sequence). V shed 5 bases, J shed 3 bases, and the junction held 8 bases outside the gene matches. In nucleotides, the CDR3 is TGTGCCACCAGCGCGGGGACTAGCGGGAGATTGGAAGAGACCCAGTACTTC. The encoded protein is CATSAGTSGRLEETQYF.

V gene TRBV13 combines with J gene TRBJ1-2; possible D gene TRBD1, 5 bases. The CDR3 consists of 14 residues. V lost 0 bases to trimming and J lost 7 bases, with 12 bases between them. Looked up from germline, CDR1 is PRHDT and CDR2 is FYEKMQ (reference sequence). The CDR3 region is CASSLGREEAGYTF. Here the CDR3 DNA reads TGTGCCAGCAGCTTAGGCAGGGAGGAGGCTGGCTACACCTTC.

The genes are TRBV19 and TRBJ1-1; D possibly corresponds to TRBD1 (6 bases). In germline, CDR1 is LNHDA, CDR2 SQIVND (reference sequence). The CDR3 is 16 amino acids. V lost 5 bases and J lost 1, with 17 bases in between. The CDR3 sequence is CASSVIPGQTNTEAFF. The CDR3 DNA follows: TGTGCCAGTAGTGTAATTCCGGGACAAACGAACACTGAAGCTTTCTTT.

CDR3 DNA sequence: TGTGCCAGCAAGGAGGCTCCAGCTGGCGGCTACACCTTC. Translating gives CASKEAPAGGYTF. This rearrangement joins TRBV6-5 to TRBJ1-2; D unclear. The CDR3 has 13 amino acids. Germline V gene sequence: CDR1 MNHEY, CDR2 SVGAGI. V shed 7 bases and J shed 8 bases, with 17 bases lying between them.

This clone occurred a few times. In DNA, the CDR3 is TGTGCCAGCAGGATGGGGACAGAGTATAATTCACCCCTCCACTTT. Amino acid sequence: CASRMGTEYNSPLHF. The V call is TRBV2, the J call TRBJ1-6; 7 positions match TRBD1. J was trimmed by 4 bases and V by 6 bases; bases with no gene match: 6. This CDR3 has 15 amino acids. Germline lookup yields CDR1 SNHLY and CDR2 FYNNEI.

V gene TRBV6-2 or TRBV6-3 combines with J gene TRBJ2-1; D remains ambiguous. CDR1 is MNHEY, CDR2 SVGEGT, per germline. The CDR3 has 14 residues. Trimming took 5 bases from V and 5 from J, leaving 13 bases between them. The CDR3 sequence is CASSEVGSHNEQFF. In DNA, the CDR3 is TGTGCCAGCAGTGAGGTTGGGTCCCACAATGAGCAGTTCTTC.

V gene TRBV18 combines with J gene TRBJ1-3; the D is unclear. Trimming took off 1 base at V and 4 bases at J, with 5 bases between the two ends. The CDR3 extends over 13 amino acids. Germline CDR1 is KGHSH and CDR2 is LQKENI. CDR3 in amino acids: CASSPQTGNTIYF. The CDR3 DNA reads as TGTGCCAGCTCACCACAAACAGGAAACACCATATATTTT.

CDR3: CASRTTSGGQETQYF. The CDR3 region has the DNA TGTGCCAGCAGGACGACTAGCGGGGGGCAAGAGACCCAGTACTTC. This chain connects TRBV3-1 (or the pseudogene TRBV3-2) to TRBJ2-5, with 13 bases aligning to TRBD2. The CDR3 has 15 amino acids. V lost 6 bases and J lost 2; bases outside the gene matches: 3. Germline V lookup: CDR1 LGHDT, CDR2 YNNKEL (reference sequence).

The J gene is TRBJ2-2, the V gene TRBV5-5, with a tentative D call TRBD1 (6 bases). V was pared by 3 bases and J by 7 bases, with 16 bases between. The V gene's germline CDR1 is SGHKS and CDR2 YYEKEE (reference sequence). CDR3 size: 15 residues. The CDR3 nucleotides are TGTGCCAGCAGCTCATCGACAGGTCTTGGCGGGGAGCTGTTTTTT. Amino acids: CASSSSTGLGGELFF. Supplemented by reference TRBV5-5 and TRBJ2-2, the full variable domain reads DAGVTQSPTHLIKTRGQQVTLRCSPISGHKSVSWYQQVLGQGPQFIFQYYEKEERGRGNFPDRFSARQFPNYSSELNVNALLLGDSALYLCASSSSTGLGGELFFGEGSRLTVL.

The rearrangement links TRBV28 to TRBJ2-3; 12 bases line up with TRBD2. V trimming: 3 bases; J trimming: 7 bases; junction bases outside the gene matches: 8. In germline, CDR1 is MDHEN, CDR2 SYDVKM. This CDR3 region has 16 residues. The CDR3 region is CASSLRLAGVVNTQYF. CDR3 bases: TGTGCCAGCAGTTTGCGACTAGCGGGAGTTGTGAATACGCAGTATTTT.

The chain combines TRBV5-5 with TRBJ2-3, with TRBD2 as a possible D gene (6 bases). The CDR3 totals 19 residues. With 4 bases removed from V and 2 bases from J, the gap between germline ends came to 26 bases. From germline, CDR1 is SGHKS and CDR2 YYEKEE (reference sequence). The CDR3 sequence is CASSTKGTTRDWPTDTQYF. The CDR3 DNA is TGTGCCAGCAGCACTAAGGGCACTACAAGGGACTGGCCCACAGATACGCAGTATTTT.